Listed below are T cell receptor beta chains from one sample, sequenced in a study of cytomegalovirus exposure and HLA in healthy donors. Assay: immunoSEQ multiplex PCR; the TCRdb copy retains only in-frame clones and omits some. The listing contains approximately 110,000 clones. Material for sequencing was PBMCs. The receptor source for this set is a man aged 35-49 years in good health and CMV-seronegative. Each CDR3 is given with its conserved first and last residue. A D gene is named only where the DNA matches it firmly.

TRBD2 | TRBJ2-3 | TRBV5-1 | CASSGGLAGVADTQYF | TGCGCCAGCAGCGGGGGACTAGCGGGAGTTGCAGATACGCAGTATTTT
TRBD2 | TRBJ2-2 | TRBV10-3 | CAISAPLAGAPGELFF | TGTGCCATCAGTGCCCCGCTAGCGGGAGCTCCCGGGGAGCTGTTTTTT
TRBD1 | TRBJ1-1 | TRBV19 | CASSITYRGAYGTEAFF | TGTGCCAGTAGCATTACGTACAGGGGGGCCTACGGCACTGAAGCTTTCTTT
NA | TRBJ1-1 | TRBV5-1 | CASSPAGGMTLGRTEAFF | TGCGCCAGCAGCCCAGCGGGGGGTATGACTTTGGGGCGCACTGAAGCTTTCTTT
NA | TRBJ2-3 | TRBV7-9 | CASSPRDTQYF | TGTGCCAGCAGCCCGCGAGATACGCAGTATTTT
TRBD1 | TRBJ2-5 | TRBV11-2 | CASSLLLGQGFQETQYF | TGTGCCAGCAGCTTGCTTTTGGGACAGGGCTTTCAAGAGACCCAGTACTTC
TRBD1 | TRBJ2-7 | TRBV7-9 | CASSRADRGTYEQYF | TGTGCCAGCAGCCGAGCGGACAGGGGAACCTACGAGCAGTACTTC
NA | TRBJ2-7 | TRBV13 | CASSLVRGPTYEQYF | TGTGCCAGCAGCTTGGTCAGGGGCCCAACCTACGAGCAGTACTTC
TRBD2 | TRBJ2-1 | TRBV30 | CAATRLAGGNEQFF | TGTGCCGCAACAAGACTAGCGGGTGGGAATGAGCAGTTCTTC
TRBD2 | TRBJ2-3 | TRBV19 | CASKGGTSGITQYF | TGTGCCAGCAAAGGGGGGACTAGCGGGATTACGCAGTATTTT
NA | TRBJ1-4 | TRBV6-1 | CASSETPGLREKLFF | TGTGCCAGCAGTGAGACCCCAGGATTGCGTGAAAAACTGTTTTTT
TRBD2 | TRBJ2-1 | TRBV5-4 | CASSLFFSGGNEQFF | TGTGCCAGCAGCTTGTTTTTTAGCGGGGGTAATGAGCAGTTCTTC
TRBD2 | TRBJ2-7 | TRBV4-3 | CASSQDGAGGPHEQYF | TGCGCCAGCAGCCAAGATGGGGCGGGAGGGCCTCACGAGCAGTACTTC
NA | TRBJ2-7 | TRBV10-2 | CASRMAGSDEQYF | TGCGCCAGCAGAATGGCGGGAAGCGACGAGCAGTACTTC
TRBD1 | TRBJ1-4 | TRBV7-2 | CASSLGQGAEKLFF | TGTGCCAGCAGCCTAGGACAGGGGGCGGAAAAACTGTTTTTT
NA | TRBJ2-7 | TRBV11-1 | CASSLTSYEQYF | TGTGCCAGCAGCTTAACTTCCTACGAGCAGTACTTC
NA | TRBJ2-7 | TRBV5-4 | CASSTTRLTSYEQYF | TGTGCCAGCAGCACAACCCGACTAACCTCCTACGAGCAGTACTTC
TRBD1 | TRBJ2-6 | TRBV4-3 | CASSQEIRDRGYSGANVLTF | TGCGCCAGCAGCCAGGAAATCCGGGACAGGGGATACTCTGGGGCCAACGTCCTGACTTTC
NA | TRBJ2-6 | TRBV2 | CASRTVASGANVLTF | TGTGCCAGTCGGACAGTGGCCTCTGGGGCCAACGTCCTGACTTTC
TRBD1 | TRBJ1-1 | TRBV14 | CASSQLDRGLVSRNTEAFF | TGTGCCAGCAGCCAGTTGGACAGGGGACTGGTATCGAGGAACACTGAAGCTTTCTTT
NA | TRBJ2-7 | TRBV5-1 | CASSFDVREGQYF | TGCGCCAGCAGCTTCGACGTTCGGGAAGGGCAGTACTTC
NA | TRBJ2-3 | TRBV13 | CASSLGFLRETTDTQYF | TGTGCCAGCAGCTTAGGGTTCCTCCGGGAGACCACAGATACGCAGTATTTT
NA | TRBJ2-3 | TRBV19 | CASSISGYTDTQYF | TGTGCCAGTAGTATCAGCGGCTACACAGATACGCAGTATTTT
NA | TRBJ2-3 | TRBV5-3 | CARLNHTDTQYF | TGTGCCAGACTAAACCACACAGATACGCAGTATTTT
TRBD2 | TRBJ2-1 | TRBV13 | CASSSKTSGRAGEQFF | TGTGCCAGCAGCAGCAAGACTAGCGGGAGGGCTGGCGAGCAGTTCTTC
TRBD1 | TRBJ1-5 | TRBV19 | CASSPPLTGSQPQHF | TGTGCCAGTAGTCCGCCGTTGACAGGGAGTCAGCCCCAGCATTTT
TRBD1 | TRBJ2-5 | TRBV30 | CAWREGTVSQETQYF | TGTGCCTGGAGGGAAGGGACAGTTTCGCAAGAGACCCAGTACTTC
NA | TRBJ2-1 | TRBV7-9 | CASSLGGGASSYNEQFF | TGTGCCAGCAGCTTAGGTGGGGGGGCGAGCTCCTACAATGAGCAGTTCTTC
TRBD1 | TRBJ2-3 | TRBV11-3 | CASSTGQGWGDTQYF | TGTGCCAGCAGCACCGGACAGGGTTGGGGAGATACGCAGTATTTT
NA | TRBJ2-5 | TRBV6-1 | CASSERQGYREETQYF | TGTGCCAGCAGTGAAAGGCAGGGCTACCGAGAAGAGACCCAGTACTTC
TRBD1 | TRBJ2-7 | TRBV11-3 | CASSPFGIQGADEQYF | TGTGCCAGCAGCCCATTCGGGATACAGGGGGCGGATGAGCAGTACTTC
NA | TRBJ2-1 | TRBV19 | CASSRYPGEGTHNEQFF | TGTGCCAGTAGTCGATACCCAGGGGAGGGAACACACAATGAGCAGTTCTTC
TRBD2 | TRBJ2-7 | TRBV7-9 | CASSLASGVLRAYEQYF | TGTGCCAGCAGCTTGGCTAGCGGGGTCCTAAGGGCCTACGAGCAGTACTTC
NA | TRBJ2-1 | TRBV5-4 | CASSLGRGYNEQFF | TGTGCCAGCAGCTTGGGCAGGGGCTACAATGAGCAGTTCTTC
TRBD2 | TRBJ2-5 | TRBV6-1 | CASSELETSGMETQYF | TGTGCCAGCAGTGAATTGGAGACTAGCGGGATGGAGACCCAGTACTTC
TRBD2 | TRBJ2-7 | TRBV2 | CASSDQREQYEQYF | TGTGCCAGCAGTGACCAGCGGGAGCAATACGAGCAGTACTTC
TRBD1 | TRBJ1-2 | TRBV19 | CASTTRGLVQGDYGYTF | TGTGCCAGTACCACCCGTGGGTTGGTGCAGGGGGACTATGGCTACACCTTC
TRBD1 | TRBJ2-7 | TRBV5-1 | CASSPGTGTISYEQYF | TGCGCCAGCAGCCCGGGGACAGGGACGATCTCCTACGAGCAGTACTTC
NA | TRBJ2-1 | TRBV4-3 | CASSSRGSREQFF | TGCGCCAGCAGCTCCCGGGGGAGCCGAGAGCAGTTCTTC
TRBD1 | TRBJ2-7 | TRBV5-4 | CASSPTAGQGTYEQYF | TGTGCCAGCAGCCCCACCGCCGGACAGGGGACGTACGAGCAGTACTTC
TRBD2 | TRBJ2-2 | TRBV7-8 | CASSPLVEAGAHTGELFF | TGTGCCAGCAGCCCCCTTGTGGAAGCGGGAGCGCACACCGGGGAGCTGTTTTTT
NA | TRBJ1-3 | TRBV5-4 | CASSLGPGSGNTIYF | TGTGCCAGCAGCTTGGGCCCAGGCTCTGGAAACACCATATATTTT
NA | TRBJ1-4 | TRBV18 | CASSPGREKLFF | TGTGCCAGCTCACCAGGGCGTGAAAAACTGTTTTTT
TRBD2 | TRBJ2-7 | TRBV7-2 | CASSLELWAGGPPYEQYF | TGTGCCAGCAGCTTAGAGTTGTGGGCGGGAGGGCCTCCCTACGAGCAGTACTTC
TRBD2 | TRBJ2-5 | TRBV2 | CASGGGGAQETQYF | TGTGCCAGCGGGGGGGGAGGTGCCCAAGAGACCCAGTACTTC
NA | TRBJ2-1 | TRBV28 | CASRRGRNLSYNEQFF | TGTGCCAGCCGGCGAGGGCGCAATCTCTCCTACAATGAGCAGTTCTTC